This T cell receptor beta chain appears in the sequencing data of a study of blood T cells in healthy people across ages. Notes on the study in general: Since the PBMCs were unsorted, naive and antigen-experienced cells could not be conclusively compared.

This clonotype was seen a few times. The antigen is unknown. A second 7 to 11 cycle PCR used barcoded and J-beta primers. TCRdb fed the 5' RACE reads into MiXCR, producing one record per CDR3 protein. The profile shows hundreds of thousands of distinct CDR3 sequences, roughly 30% of them singletons. The sequencing sample was made of blood. This TCR was sampled from a woman over 75 in good health.

CDR3 coding DNA: TGCAGTGCTAGAGAGGCGTCAGGGTCGAACACTGAAGCTTTCTTT. Amino acid sequence: CSAREASGSNTEAFF. The V gene is TRBV20-1, the J gene TRBJ1-1, with D possibly TRBD1 on 5 matching bases. Germline V gene data show CDR1 as DFQATT and CDR2 as SNEGSKA (reference sequence). Trimming took 0 bases from V and 1 from J, leaving 12 bases between them. This CDR3 comprises 15 residues.